The clone carrying this T cell receptor (beta chain) was picked up many times. The TCR beta CDR3 regions underwent amplification using RNA transcripts as the source. Primed by the HTBI set, a first-round RT-PCR was run on the TCR CDR3. TCRdb re-derived calls from the multiplex PCR reads in MiXCR, one entry per CDR3 protein. The data show about 500,000 distinct CDR3 sequences, 16% seen once. This sample stems from a study of T cells in Graves' hyperthyroidism and ophthalmopathy. The germline V gene has CDR1 MNHEY and CDR2 SMNVEV (reference sequence). Trimming left V 8 bases short and J 2 bases short, with 25 bases between. The CDR3 runs to 17 residues.

This chain joins TRBV27 and TRBJ2-7; D could derive from TRBD1 or TRBD2 (5 bases each). Sequenced: blood. This clonotype was obtained from a woman in her 30s with Graves' ophthalmopathy. In nucleotides, the CDR3 is TGTGCCAGCCCGGGGCAGTACCGGGATCTGGGGGCCTACGAGCAGTACTTC. Amino acids: CASPGQYRDLGAYEQYF.